This TCR beta chain was observed in a study of PD-1 blockade in classical Hodgkin lymphoma. Here immunoSEQ multiplex PCR was the method, and the copy in TCRdb shows in-frame clones only, minus some. The table records under 80,000 clones, about two thirds of them present only once. Comment on this clone: Its antigen is unknown.

General study findings and limits: Whoever responded completely had baseline diversity much like that seen in newly diagnosed patients. The study found that TCR diversity rose significantly by C4D1 in CD4+ but not CD8+ cells. Repertoire differences lack defined causes, possibly disease activity or prior therapy.

Relapse was seen in all patients after autologous stem cell transplantation, and brentuximab vedotin exposure was variable. Each best response was a complete response, a partial response or progressive disease. The receptor was isolated from a human donor with classical Hodgkin lymphoma. The input for sequencing was peripheral blood mononuclear cells (PBMCs), taken before the second cycle of nivolumab.

CDR3 nucleotides: TGCGCCAGCAGGCTGACAGGGGACACTGAAGCTTTCTTT. Translation gives CASRLTGDTEAFF. This chain connects TRBV5-1 to TRBJ1-1, with 8 positions matching TRBD1. V shed 5 bases, J shed 3 bases, and the junction held 3 bases outside the gene matches. The germline V gene encodes CDR1 SGHRS and CDR2 YFSETQ. This CDR3 has 13 amino acids. The full variable domain, rest sourced from reference TRBV5-1 and TRBJ1-1, is KAGVTQTPRYLIKTRGQQVTLSCSPISGHRSVSWYQQTPGQGLQFLFEYFSETQRNKGNFPGRFSGRQFSNSRSEMNVSTLELGDSALYLCASRLTGDTEAFFGQGTRLTVV.